These 3 T cell receptor beta chains originate from one sample sequenced in a study of T cells in Graves' hyperthyroidism and ophthalmopathy. Amplification yielded TCR beta CDR3 regions, with RNA transcripts as the source. The study used the HTBI primer set for a first-round RT-PCR of the TCR CDR3. TCRdb independently ran MiXCR on the multiplex PCR reads; one entry per CDR3 protein. This sample has approximately 430,000 distinct CDR3 sequences, with around a sixth found just once. Input material: blood. The receptors shown here come from a young woman with Graves' hyperthyroidism.

The rearrangement joins TRBV20-1 to TRBJ2-3; D unresolved. Germline loops: CDR1 DFQATT, CDR2 SNEGSKA (reference sequence). CDR3 size: 13 residues. V gave up 3 bases and J gave up 2 bases, with 9 bases separating them. This CDR3 is CSASGVSTDTQYF. The CDR3 region has the DNA TGCAGTGCTAGCGGTGTCTCCACAGATACGCAGTATTTT.

This clonotype was detected only a few times. The V gene is TRBV19, the J gene TRBJ1-5; TRBD1 aligns across 7 bases. The germline V gene has CDR1 LNHDA and CDR2 SQIVND (reference sequence). The junction had 8 bases not matched to a gene; V was cut back by 7 bases and J by 2 bases. The CDR3 is 15 residues long. The CDR3 loop is CASTRTGAGNQPQHF. CDR3 coding DNA: TGTGCCAGTACCCGAACAGGGGCGGGCAATCAGCCCCAGCATTTT. Together with reference TRBV19 and TRBJ1-5, the CDR3 gives the full variable domain: DGGITQSPKYLFRKEGQNVTLSCEQNLNHDAMYWYRQDPGQGLRLIYYSQIVNDFQKGDIAEGYSVSREKKESFPLTVTSAQKNPTAFYLCASTRTGAGNQPQHFGDGTRLSIL.

This clonotype has a count of ten or more. The V call is TRBV7-8, the J call TRBJ2-1, with D unresolved. From germline, CDR1 is SGHVS and CDR2 FQNEAQ. V lost 0 bases to trimming and J lost 8 bases, with 17 bases between them. This CDR3 contains 16 residues. The CDR3 spells CASSLARVVPAHEQFF. The CDR3, as DNA: TGTGCCAGCAGCTTAGCCCGCGTGGTACCAGCCCATGAGCAGTTCTTC.